This TCR beta chain was profiled in a study of blood T cell repertoires in COVID-19. V was clipped by 4 bases and J by 0 bases, with 15 bases between them. Germline V CDR1 and CDR2: LNHDA, SQIVND (reference sequence). The CDR3 totals 17 residues. Libraries were prepared by immunoSEQ multiplex PCR; TCRdb keeps only in-frame clonotypes and omits some of them. The sample gives under 300,000 clones, over 80% of which show up once; 1.5% to 2% is in the top ten. The receptor was isolated from a woman under 30 who had recovered from COVID-19. The V and J genes are TRBV19 and TRBJ2-2; the D gene is possibly TRBD2 (6 bases). Sequenced sample: PBMCs or T cells enriched from blood (not recorded which). The CDR3 nucleotides read TGTGCCAGTAGTAGCCCATTTCTAGCGACGAACACCGGGGAGCTGTTTTTT. It specifies CASSSPFLATNTGELFF.